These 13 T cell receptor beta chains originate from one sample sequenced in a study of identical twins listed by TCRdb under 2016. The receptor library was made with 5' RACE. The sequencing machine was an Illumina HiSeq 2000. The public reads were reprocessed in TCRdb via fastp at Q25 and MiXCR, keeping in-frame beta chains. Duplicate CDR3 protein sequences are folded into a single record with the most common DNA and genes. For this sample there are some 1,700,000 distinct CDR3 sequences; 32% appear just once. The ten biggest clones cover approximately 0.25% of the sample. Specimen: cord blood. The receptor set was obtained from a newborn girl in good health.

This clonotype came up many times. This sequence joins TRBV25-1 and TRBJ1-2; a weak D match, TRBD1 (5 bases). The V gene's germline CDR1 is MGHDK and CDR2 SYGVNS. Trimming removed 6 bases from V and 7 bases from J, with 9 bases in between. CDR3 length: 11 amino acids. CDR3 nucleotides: TGTGCCAGCAGCGAAGGGGTTGGCTACACCTTC. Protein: CASSEGVGYTF.

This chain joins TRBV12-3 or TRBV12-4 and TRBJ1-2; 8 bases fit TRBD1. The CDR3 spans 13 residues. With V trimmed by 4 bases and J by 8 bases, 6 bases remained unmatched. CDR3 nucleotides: TGTGCCAGCAGTTCTGGGACAGGCCAAGGCTACACCTTC. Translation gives CASSSGTGQGYTF.

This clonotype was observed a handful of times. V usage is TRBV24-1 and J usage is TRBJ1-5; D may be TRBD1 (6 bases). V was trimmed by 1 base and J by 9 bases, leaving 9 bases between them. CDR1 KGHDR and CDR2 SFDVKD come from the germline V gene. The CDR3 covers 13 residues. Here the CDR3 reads CATSDLQGWPQHF. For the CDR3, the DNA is TGTGCCACCAGTGATTTACAGGGATGGCCCCAGCATTTT.

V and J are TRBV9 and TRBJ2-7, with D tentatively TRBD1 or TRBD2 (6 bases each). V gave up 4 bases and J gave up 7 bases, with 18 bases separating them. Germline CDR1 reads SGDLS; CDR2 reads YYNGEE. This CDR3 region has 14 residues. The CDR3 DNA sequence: TGTGCCAGCAGCCCCCCGCCTCAAGGGGGGGAGCAGTACTTC. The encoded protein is CASSPPPQGGEQYF. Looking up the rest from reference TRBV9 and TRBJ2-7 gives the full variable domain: DSGVTQTPKHLITATGQRVTLRCSPRSGDLSVYWYQQSLDQGLQFLIQYYNGEERAKGNILERFSAQQFPDLHSELNLSSLELGDSALYFCASSPPPQGGEQYFGPGTRLTVT.

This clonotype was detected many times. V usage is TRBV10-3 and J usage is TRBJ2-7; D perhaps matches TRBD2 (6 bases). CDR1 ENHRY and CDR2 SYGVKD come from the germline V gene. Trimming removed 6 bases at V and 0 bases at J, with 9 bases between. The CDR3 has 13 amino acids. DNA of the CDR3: TGTGCCATCAGGGCGGGGTCCTCCTACGAGCAGTACTTC. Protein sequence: CAIRAGSSYEQYF.

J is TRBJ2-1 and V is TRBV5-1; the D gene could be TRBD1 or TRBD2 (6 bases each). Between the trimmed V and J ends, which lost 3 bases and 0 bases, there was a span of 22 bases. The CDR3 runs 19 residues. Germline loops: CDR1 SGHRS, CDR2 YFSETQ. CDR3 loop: CASSSPQSRGEVSYNEQFF. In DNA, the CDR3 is TGCGCCAGCAGCTCACCACAGTCGAGGGGGGAAGTCTCCTACAATGAGCAGTTCTTC.

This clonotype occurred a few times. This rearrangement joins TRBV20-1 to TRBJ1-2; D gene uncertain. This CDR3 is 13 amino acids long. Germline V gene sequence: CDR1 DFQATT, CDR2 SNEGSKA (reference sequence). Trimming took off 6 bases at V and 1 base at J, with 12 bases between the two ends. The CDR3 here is CSAELQDNYGYTF. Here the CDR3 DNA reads TGCAGTGCGGAGTTGCAGGATAACTATGGCTACACCTTC.

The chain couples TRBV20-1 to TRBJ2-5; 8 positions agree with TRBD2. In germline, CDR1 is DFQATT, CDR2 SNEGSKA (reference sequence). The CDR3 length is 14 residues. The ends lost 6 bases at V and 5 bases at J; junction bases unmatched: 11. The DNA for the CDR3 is TGCAGTGCCCGCGGGCTAGCGGGCTGGGAGACCCAGTACTTC. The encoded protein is CSARGLAGWETQYF.

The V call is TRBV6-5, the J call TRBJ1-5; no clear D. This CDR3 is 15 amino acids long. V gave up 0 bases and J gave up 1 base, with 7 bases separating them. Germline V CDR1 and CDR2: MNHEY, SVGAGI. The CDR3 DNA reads TGTGCCAGCAGTTACTCGATGGACAGCAATCAGCCCCAGCATTTT. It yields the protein CASSYSMDSNQPQHF.

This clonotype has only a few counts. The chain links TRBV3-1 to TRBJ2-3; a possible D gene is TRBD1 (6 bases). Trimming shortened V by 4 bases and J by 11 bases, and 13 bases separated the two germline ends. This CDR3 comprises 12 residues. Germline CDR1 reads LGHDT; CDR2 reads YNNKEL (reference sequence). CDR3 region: CASSPGQIRQYF. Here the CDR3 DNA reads TGTGCCAGCAGCCCCGGACAGATCAGGCAGTATTTT.

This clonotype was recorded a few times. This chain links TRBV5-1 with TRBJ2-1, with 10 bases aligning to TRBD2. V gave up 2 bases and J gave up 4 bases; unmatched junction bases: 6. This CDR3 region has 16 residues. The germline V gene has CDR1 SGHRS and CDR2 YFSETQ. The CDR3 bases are TGCGCCAGCAGCTTACAGCGGGAGGGCTCTTACAATGAGCAGTTCTTC. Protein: CASSLQREGSYNEQFF.

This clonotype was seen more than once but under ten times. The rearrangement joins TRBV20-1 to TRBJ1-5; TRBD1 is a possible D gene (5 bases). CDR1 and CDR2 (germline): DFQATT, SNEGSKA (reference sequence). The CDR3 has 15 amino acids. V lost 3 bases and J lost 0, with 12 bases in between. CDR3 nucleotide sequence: TGCAGTGCTAGTCCTCGGGGCCATAGCAATCAGCCCCAGCATTTT. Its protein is CSASPRGHSNQPQHF.

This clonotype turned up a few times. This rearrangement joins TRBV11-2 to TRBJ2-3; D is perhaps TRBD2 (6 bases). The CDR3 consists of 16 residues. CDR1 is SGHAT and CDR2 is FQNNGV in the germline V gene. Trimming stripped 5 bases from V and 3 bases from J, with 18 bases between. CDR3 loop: CASSPLGGVPTDTQYF. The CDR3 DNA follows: TGTGCCAGCAGCCCCCTAGGAGGGGTCCCTACAGATACGCAGTATTTT. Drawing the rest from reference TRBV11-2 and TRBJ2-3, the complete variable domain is EAGVAQSPRYKIIEKRQSVAFWCNPISGHATLYWYQQILGQGPKLLIQFQNNGVVDDSQLPKDRFSAERLKGVDSTLKIQPAKLEDSAVYLCASSPLGGVPTDTQYFGPGTRLTVL.